The next 24 T cell receptor beta chains were all read from a single sample in a study of T cell clonality in common variable immunodeficiency. Produced via immunoSEQ multiplex PCR; TCRdb's table is partial and in-frame only. The table lists 35,000 to 45,000 clones, with no singletons. Sequencing was carried out using peripheral blood mononuclear cells. The receptors come from a person aged 18 to 75 in good health.

In its sample, this clone was seen many times. The read comes to an end 3 residues before the CDR3 does, leaving the germline J gene to fill in the end. The V gene is TRBV6-2 or TRBV6-3, the J gene TRBJ2-3, with 8 bases lining up with TRBD1. Trimming took 6 bases from V and 5 from J; bases not matched to a gene: 13. The CDR3 length is 16 residues. Germline lookup yields CDR1 MNHEY and CDR2 SVGEGT. CDR3 loop: CASRSNRGNWGDTQYF. CDR3 DNA (partial): TGTGCCAGCAGATCAAACAGGGGGAATTGGGGAGATACG.

As for this clone: The missing CDR3 end, 3 residues past where the read stops, is filled in from the germline J gene. The V gene is TRBV30, the J gene TRBJ1-1; tentative D call: TRBD1 (5 bases). Per germline, CDR1 GTSNPN and CDR2 SVGIG (reference sequence). The CDR3 is 14 residues long. CDR3 DNA (partial): TGTGCCTGGAGTGATGCAGGGAACGAATATGGC. It yields the protein CAWSDAGNEYG. The entire CDR3 protein reads CAWSDAGNEYGAFF.

In its sample, this clone was seen many times. From the germline J gene comes the end of the CDR3, since the read stops 3 residues before it. This chain uses TRBV12-3 or TRBV12-4 with TRBJ2-7; D is perhaps TRBD1 (6 bases). The CDR3 is 16 residues long. Trimming removed 5 bases at V and 3 bases at J, with 20 bases between. The CDR3 bases that were read are TGTGCCAGCAGTCCCGACCGGGACATGATTTACTACGAG. It yields the protein CASSPDRDMIYYE. The whole CDR3 region reads CASSPDRDMIYYEQYF.

This clone was counted at least ten times. The CDR3 end lies 3 residues beyond the end of the read and is filled in from the germline J gene. The rearrangement links TRBV5-1 to TRBJ2-5, with a possible D match to TRBD2 (6 bases). Germline assignment: CDR1 SGHRS and CDR2 YFSETQ. This CDR3 spans 15 amino acids. The V end lost 1 base, the J end lost 4 bases, and 14 bases lay between the germline ends. CDR3: CASSLSGVNGETQYF. CDR3 DNA, as far as it was read: TGCGCCAGCAGCTTGTCGGGGGTCAACGGAGAGACC.

This clone was recorded many times. The sequence runs out 3 residues before the end of the CDR3; the remainder is reconstructed from the germline J gene. Other nucleotide sequences from this sample produce the same CDR3. V is TRBV5-1 and J is TRBJ1-2; possibly TRBD1 for D (5 bases). The germline V gene has CDR1 SGHRS and CDR2 YFSETQ. The CDR3 contains 16 residues. Trimming took 1 base from V and 4 from J, leaving 17 bases between them. Partial CDR3 DNA: TGCGCCAGCAGCTTGTCAGGGCAGAAATTGACCTATGGC. It specifies CASSLSGQKLTYG. The whole CDR3 protein reads CASSLSGQKLTYGYTF.

A note on this clone: The CDR3 is cut off 3 residues early in the read; its end comes from the germline J gene. This sequence joins TRBV7-9 and TRBJ1-1, with 7 bases aligning to TRBD1. Germline CDR1 and CDR2: SEHNR and FQNEAQ (reference sequence). Losses at the gene ends were 1 base for V and 5 bases for J; bases not matched to a gene: 7. The length of the CDR3 is 15 residues. The part of the CDR3 DNA that was read is TGTGCCAGCAGCTTAGAACAGGGGCGGTGGACTGAA. It specifies CASSLEQGRWTE. The CDR3 reads in full as CASSLEQGRWTEAFF. The full variable domain, with the rest looked up from reference TRBV7-9 and TRBJ1-1, is DTGVSQNPRHKITKRGQNVTFRCDPISEHNRLYWYRQTLGQGPEFLTYFQNEAQLEKSRLLSDRFSAERPKGSFSTLEIQRTEQGDSAMYLCASSLEQGRWTEAFFGQGTRLTVV.

Note on this clone: With a much larger clone just one base away, this may be a read error. The read comes to an end 3 residues before the CDR3 does, leaving the germline J gene to fill in the end. The gene calls are TRBV7-3 and TRBJ2-3; 14 bases align to TRBD2. This CDR3 has 17 residues. CDR1 is SGHTA, CDR2 FQGTGA, per germline. This CDR3 is CASSPTSGRATLETQYF. Partial CDR3 DNA: TGTGCCAGCAGCCCGACTAGCGGGAGGGCCACTTTGGAGACG.

Note on this clone: The CDR3 end is not reached by the read, which stops 3 residues before it; the germline J gene fills it in. V usage is TRBV20-1 and J usage is TRBJ1-2; D is undetermined. Trimming removed 3 bases from V and 7 bases from J, with 18 bases in between. The CDR3 totals 14 residues. CDR1 is DFQATT, CDR2 SNEGSKA, per germline (reference sequence). Here the CDR3 reads CSASALGSLGGYTF. The sequenced part of the CDR3 DNA is TGCAGTGCTAGTGCACTGGGTTCTCTAGGTGGC.

Comments on this clone: The read gets to within 3 residues of the CDR3 end, and the germline J gene fills in the rest. V and J are TRBV20-1 and TRBJ2-1; D is perhaps TRBD2 (7 bases). The germline V gene has CDR1 DFQATT and CDR2 SNEGSKA (reference sequence). This CDR3 spans 14 amino acids. The germline V and J ends were trimmed by 5 bases and 7 bases, with 18 bases remaining between them. The part of the CDR3 DNA that was read is TGCAGTGCTCGAAGGGGGGGGATTGGAAATGAG. Its translation: CSARRGGIGNE. The CDR3 in full is CSARRGGIGNEQFF.

Concerning this clone: The read ends 3 residues before the CDR3 terminus; that terminus is restored from the germline J gene. The V and J genes are TRBV19 and TRBJ1-3; 10 positions agree with TRBD1. Per germline, CDR1 LNHDA and CDR2 SQIVND (reference sequence). With 5 bases clipped from V and 2 bases from J, the junction kept 6 bases outside the gene matches. The CDR3 covers 16 residues. Incomplete CDR3 DNA: TGTGCCAGTAGTGGGGACAGGGGAAGAACTGGAAACACC. Translation: CASSGDRGRTGNT. The whole CDR3 is CASSGDRGRTGNTIYF.

This clone showed up many times. The read terminates 3 residues ahead of where the CDR3 ends, so the germline J gene completes it. The rearrangement joins TRBV29-1 to TRBJ2-5; D may be TRBD1 (6 bases). The germline CDR1 and CDR2 sequences are SQVTM and ANQGSEA. Trimming took 6 bases from V and 1 from J, leaving 12 bases between them. CDR3 length: 13 residues. Here the CDR3 reads CSVSQGPQETQYF. The CDR3 bases that were read are TGCAGCGTCTCACAGGGTCCCCAAGAGACC.

This clone was observed many times. The read terminates 3 residues ahead of where the CDR3 ends, so the germline J gene completes it. The J gene is TRBJ1-6, the V gene TRBV10-1; 7 nucleotides align to TRBD1. The CDR3 consists of 14 residues. CDR1 and CDR2 from the germline V gene are WNHNN and SYGVQD (reference sequence). V dropped 2 bases and J dropped 10; count of bases not matched to a gene: 5. The CDR3 is CASSERGPGSPLHF. CDR3 DNA, as far as it was read: TGCGCCAGCAGTGAGAGGGGGCCAGGGTCACCC.

This clone was picked up many times. The read finishes 3 residues shy of the CDR3 end, and the germline J gene is used to complete it. This chain uses TRBV20-1 with TRBJ1-1, with D perhaps matching TRBD1 (5 bases). In germline, CDR1 is DFQATT, CDR2 SNEGSKA (reference sequence). The CDR3 spans 13 residues. The sequenced part of the CDR3 DNA is TGCAGTGCTAGAGATATGGGGGGGACGAAT. Translating it yields CSARDMGGTN. The CDR3 in its entirety is CSARDMGGTNAFF.

In this sample, this clone turned up many times. Incomplete CDR3 DNA: TGTGCCAGTAGTATTGAGGGGGTTGATCAGCCC. It codes for CASSIEGVDQP. The whole CDR3 is CASSIEGVDQPQHF. V gene TRBV19 combines with J gene TRBJ1-5; D may be TRBD1 (6 bases). The read terminates 3 residues before the CDR3 end, so the remaining end is supplied by the germline J gene. The V end lost 3 bases, the J end lost 5 bases, and 11 bases lay between the germline ends. CDR1 is LNHDA, CDR2 SQIVND, per germline (reference sequence). This CDR3 is built from 14 residues.

This clone was observed a handful of times. With the read ending 3 residues before the CDR3 end, the germline J gene is used to fill in that end. V and J are TRBV11-1 and TRBJ2-1, with 11 bases that match TRBD2. Unmatched junction bases numbered 4, after V lost 2 bases and J lost 7 bases. The CDR3 has 15 residues. The germline gives CDR1 SGHAT, CDR2 FQDESV (reference sequence). CDR3 DNA (partial): TGTGCCAGCAGCTTAATAGCGGGAGGGGGAAATGAG. It specifies CASSLIAGGGNE. In full, the CDR3 is CASSLIAGGGNEQFF.

This clone was observed a few times. The read ends 3 residues shy of where the CDR3 ends; the end is completed using the germline J gene. The chain couples TRBV5-1 to TRBJ1-2; TRBD1 agrees at 10 bases. This CDR3 comprises 14 residues. The germline gives CDR1 SGHRS, CDR2 YFSETQ. V lost 4 bases and J lost 4; bases outside the gene matches: 4. The CDR3 here is CASSMGQGSYGYTF. Incomplete CDR3 DNA: TGCGCCAGCAGCATGGGACAGGGGTCCTATGGC.

This clone was seen many times. The read terminates 3 residues before the CDR3 end, so the remaining end is supplied by the germline J gene. The chain is built from TRBV5-4 and TRBJ2-3; 8 bases align to TRBD1. The CDR3 extends over 15 amino acids. Germline V gene data show CDR1 as SGHNT and CDR2 as YYREEE (reference sequence). V lost 4 bases, J lost 1 base, and 5 bases stayed unmatched. CDR3 DNA (partial): TGTGCCAGCAGCAAGGACAGGGAAGGCACAGATACG. The encoded protein is CASSKDREGTDT. The complete CDR3 protein is CASSKDREGTDTQYF.

This clone has at least ten counts. The sequence runs out 3 residues before the end of the CDR3; the remainder is reconstructed from the germline J gene. The chain joins TRBV20-1 to TRBJ2-4, with 10 bases fitting TRBD1. Germline-derived CDR1 and CDR2 are DFQATT and SNEGSKA (reference sequence). This CDR3 comprises 13 residues. Partial CDR3 DNA: TGCAGTGCTGAGGGACAGGGGACCGATGGT. This gives the protein CSAEGQGTDG. The whole CDR3 sequence is CSAEGQGTDGQYF.

This clone was seen ten or more times. The read halts 3 residues ahead of the CDR3 end, with the missing end drawn from the germline J gene. V usage is TRBV5-6 and J usage is TRBJ1-1; 8 nucleotides agree with TRBD1. This CDR3 has 14 residues. Looked up from germline, CDR1 is SGHDT and CDR2 is YYEEEE. The V and J ends lost 4 bases and 2 bases, in that order; junction bases with no gene match: 4. CDR3 amino acids: CASSRTGRNTEAFF. The CDR3 DNA, read in part, is TGTGCCAGCAGCAGGACAGGGCGAAACACTGAA.

This clone occurred many times. With the read ending 3 residues before the CDR3 end, the germline J gene is used to fill in that end. This rearrangement joins TRBV7-8 to TRBJ2-4, with D uncertain. Trimming cost V 4 bases and J 2 bases, with 12 bases left between them. The CDR3 spans 15 residues. CDR1 SGHVS and CDR2 FQNEAQ come from the germline V gene. CDR3 loop: CASSSPRITKNIQYF. The DNA read from the CDR3 is TGTGCCAGCAGCTCGCCTAGGATTACCAAAAACATT.

This clone came up many times. With the read ending 3 residues before the CDR3 end, the germline J gene is used to fill in that end. J is TRBJ2-5 and V is TRBV20-1, with TRBD1 as a possible D gene (5 bases). Germline CDR1 reads DFQATT; CDR2 reads SNEGSKA (reference sequence). This CDR3 is 14 amino acids long. Trimming pared 0 bases from V and 4 bases from J, leaving 12 bases between. CDR3: CSARDPPGIETQYF. The part of the CDR3 DNA that was read is TGCAGTGCTAGAGATCCCCCAGGGATAGAGACC.

A remark on this clone: The missing CDR3 end, 3 residues past where the read stops, is filled in from the germline J gene. The V gene is TRBV7-9, the J gene TRBJ1-1; D not resolved. The V end lost 2 bases, the J end lost 0 bases, and 4 bases lay between the germline ends. Germline V lookup: CDR1 SEHNR, CDR2 FQNEAQ (reference sequence). The CDR3 consists of 13 residues. The CDR3 DNA, read in part, is TGTGCCAGCAGCTTATTAGTGAACACTGAA. Translated, it gives CASSLLVNTE. The entire CDR3 is CASSLLVNTEAFF. The full variable domain, completed using reference TRBV7-9 and TRBJ1-1, is DTGVSQNPRHKITKRGQNVTFRCDPISEHNRLYWYRQTLGQGPEFLTYFQNEAQLEKSRLLSDRFSAERPKGSFSTLEIQRTEQGDSAMYLCASSLLVNTEAFFGQGTRLTVV.

This clone was picked up many times. Read coverage stops 3 residues before the CDR3 terminus; the germline J gene supplies the remainder. V and J are TRBV10-3 and TRBJ1-2; 7 bases are a match to TRBD1. CDR3 length: 14 amino acids. Germline V gives CDR1 ENHRY, CDR2 SYGVKD. The V gene end was trimmed by 2 bases and the J gene end by 5 bases; junction bases not matched to a gene: 5. CDR3 bases read: TGTGCCATCAGTGAGATTCCGGGACAGTATGGC. It codes for CAISEIPGQYG. The whole CDR3 region reads CAISEIPGQYGYTF.

This clone was counted a few times. Mismatch with germline at one junction end may stem from a read error. Read coverage stops 3 residues before the CDR3 terminus; the germline J gene supplies the remainder. The chain combines TRBV7-7 with TRBJ1-2, with TRBD1 identical over 10 bases. The CDR3 sequence is 17 residues long. Per germline, CDR1 SSHAT and CDR2 FNYEAQ (reference sequence). The covered CDR3 bases are TGTGCTAGCAGACGAACCGGGACAGGGGAAGGTAACTATGGC. It specifies CASRRTGTGEGNYG. The CDR3, in full, reads CASRRTGTGEGNYGYTF.